The rows below give T cell receptor beta chains drawn from one sample of a study of OX40 agonist ivuxolimab in advanced cancers. Some clones are missing from TCRdb's copy, which holds only in-frame ones; the method was immunoSEQ multiplex PCR. The sample includes approximately 69,000 clones, nearly 90% seen only once; the top ten take roughly 10%. Sequenced here: CD4+ or CD8+ T cells sorted from blood, sampled in a trial of the OX40 agonist ivuxolimab. These receptors came from an adult with an advanced solid tumor such as melanoma, head and neck, liver or kidney cancer. Both conserved end residues are part of each CDR3. The order of the fields is D gene, J gene, V gene, clone size, CDR3 protein, CDR3 DNA. A D gene is named only where the DNA matches it firmly. Not all rows give a size; the values are once, few, many and, for expanded clones, a class.

>NA|TRBJ1-1|TRBV6-5|NA
CASRRGVGTEAFF
TGTGCCAGCAGACGAGGGGTTGGCACTGAAGCTTTCTTT
>NA|TRBJ1-5|TRBV7-2|NA
CASSLGRGVQPQHF
TGTGCCAGCAGCTTAGGGAGGGGAGTTCAGCCCCAGCATTTT
>NA|TRBJ1-1|TRBV6-1|NA
CASSEISNTEAFF
TGTGCCAGCAGTGAAATTTCGAACACTGAAGCTTTCTTT
>NA|TRBJ2-2|TRBV6-5|NA
CASSYGTGELFF
TGTGCCAGCAGTTATGGGACCGGGGAGCTGTTTTTT
>TRBD2|TRBJ2-1|TRBV5-8|NA
CASSPSSGRGDNEQFF
TGTGCCAGCAGCCCCTCCAGCGGGAGAGGAGACAATGAGCAGTTCTTC
>NA|TRBJ1-3|TRBV15|NA
CATSPLSVTAGNTIYF
TGTGCCACCAGCCCCCTGAGTGTGACAGCTGGAAACACCATATATTTT
>TRBD1|TRBJ2-5|TRBV7-3|NA
CASSLKGQGIGETQYF
TGTGCCAGCAGCTTAAAGGGACAGGGGATCGGAGAGACCCAGTACTTC
>NA|TRBJ2-4|TRBV19|NA
CASAEGLRAKNIQYF
TGTGCCAGCGCTGAAGGGCTCCGGGCCAAAAACATTCAGTACTTC
>TRBD1|TRBJ1-1|TRBV6-5|NA
CASSYSSGGDTEAFF
TGTGCCAGCAGTTACTCGTCAGGGGGAGACACTGAAGCTTTCTTT
>NA|TRBJ2-7|TRBV30|NA
CAWGGLRSYEQYF
TGTGCCTGGGGGGGACTCCGCTCCTACGAGCAGTACTTC
>NA|TRBJ2-7|TRBV28|NA
CASSSPPLARDEQYF
TGTGCCAGCAGTTCCCCACCTCTGGCAAGGGACGAGCAGTACTTC
>TRBD2|TRBJ2-3|TRBV27|NA
CASSLSIGLAGVSTDTQYF
TGTGCCAGCAGTTTATCGATCGGACTAGCGGGAGTTAGCACAGATACGCAGTATTTT
>NA|TRBJ1-1|TRBV15|once
CATSSETVTEAFF
TGTGCCACCAGCTCCGAAACCGTTACTGAAGCTTTCTTT
>TRBD2|TRBJ2-1|TRBV7-3|NA
CASSSSGSPGDEQFF
TGTGCCAGCAGCTCTAGCGGGAGTCCGGGGGATGAGCAGTTCTTC
>TRBD2|TRBJ2-5|TRBV18|NA
CASSPSGGRETQYF
TGTGCCAGCTCACCGTCGGGAGGGAGAGAGACCCAGTACTTC
>NA|TRBJ2-6|TRBV7-2|NA
CASSRGQVRANVLTF
TGTGCCAGCAGCCGGGGACAAGTGAGGGCCAACGTCCTGACTTTC
>NA|TRBJ1-6|TRBV2|NA
CASSELGARHNSPLHF
TGTGCCAGCAGTGAACTAGGTGCCAGGCATAATTCACCCCTCCACTTT
>TRBD1|TRBJ1-4|TRBV27|NA
CASRRQGVGEKLFF
TGTGCCAGCAGGCGACAGGGGGTAGGCGAAAAACTGTTTTTT
>NA|TRBJ2-3|TRBV7-6|NA
CASSRGGGTDTQYF
TGTGCCAGCAGCAGAGGAGGGGGCACAGATACGCAGTATTTT
>NA|TRBJ1-1|TRBV7-3|NA
CASSLTGTEAFF
TGTGCCAGCAGCTTGACAGGTACTGAAGCTTTCTTT
>TRBD2|TRBJ2-1|TRBV7-2|few
CASSLEGTSGVGWGEQFF
TGTGCCAGCAGCTTAGAAGGGACTAGCGGGGTGGGGTGGGGTGAGCAGTTCTTC
>NA|TRBJ2-1|TRBV7-3|NA
CASSPQGGVNEQFF
TGTGCCAGCAGCCCCCAGGGCGGAGTGAATGAGCAGTTCTTC
>NA|TRBJ2-7|TRBV18|NA
CASSPPEQLPYYEQYF
TGTGCCAGCTCACCACCCGAGCAACTCCCGTACTACGAGCAGTACTTC
>NA|TRBJ1-5|TRBV7-2|NA
CASSLVGGNQPQHF
TGTGCCAGCAGCTTAGTCGGGGGTAACCAGCCCCAGCATTTT
>TRBD1|TRBJ2-5|TRBV6-5|NA
CASKRGQAQETQYF
TGTGCCAGCAAACGGGGACAGGCCCAAGAGACCCAGTACTTC
>NA|TRBJ1-2|TRBV5-1|NA
CASRPVGYGYTF
TGCGCCAGCAGGCCCGTGGGATATGGCTACACCTTC
>NA|TRBJ2-3|TRBV5-4|NA
CASSQKGGTDTQYF
TGTGCCAGCAGCCAGAAAGGGGGCACAGATACGCAGTATTTT
>TRBD1|TRBJ1-1|TRBV4-1|NA
CASSQGRQGWDTEAFF
TGCGCCAGCAGCCAAGGAAGACAGGGGTGGGACACTGAAGCTTTCTTT
>NA|TRBJ1-1|TRBV28|NA
CASRETVGIGGEAFF
TGTGCCAGCAGAGAGACTGTAGGAATTGGGGGAGAAGCTTTCTTT
>TRBD2|TRBJ2-1|TRBV11-3|NA
CASSLARLAGSYNEQFF
TGTGCCAGCAGCTTAGCCCGACTAGCGGGATCCTACAATGAGCAGTTCTTC
>NA|TRBJ2-7|TRBV6-1|once
CASSEAPRGRGHEQYF
TGTGCCAGCAGTGAAGCCCCCCGGGGCAGGGGCCACGAGCAGTACTTC
>TRBD2|TRBJ2-1|TRBV29-1|NA
CSAAPASGRGYEQFF
TGCAGCGCCGCGCCGGCTAGCGGGAGGGGTTATGAGCAGTTCTTC
>TRBD1|TRBJ1-5|TRBV28|NA
CASSWGQISNQPQHF
TGTGCCAGCAGTTGGGGACAGATTAGCAATCAGCCCCAGCATTTT
>NA|TRBJ1-2|TRBV9|NA
CASSLNYGYTF
TGTGCCAGCAGTCTTAACTATGGCTACACCTTC
>NA|TRBJ2-7|TRBV20-1|NA
CSARGRSEQYF
TGCAGTGCTAGAGGCCGGTCCGAGCAGTACTTC
>TRBD2|TRBJ2-3|TRBV9|NA
CASSVGSGGTDTQYF
TGTGCCAGCAGCGTAGGGAGCGGGGGCACAGATACGCAGTATTTT
>TRBD2|TRBJ2-3|TRBV4-2|NA
CASSQRELRTDTQYF
TGTGCCAGCAGCCAGCGGGAGTTGAGGACAGATACGCAGTATTTT
>NA|TRBJ2-1|TRBV7-2|NA
CASSLADRYNEQFF
TGTGCCAGCAGCTTAGCGGACAGATACAATGAGCAGTTCTTC
>TRBD2|TRBJ2-2|TRBV11-2|NA
CASSRGGTGTQNTGELFF
TGTGCCAGCAGCCGCGGGGGGACCGGGACTCAAAACACCGGGGAGCTGTTTTTT
>NA|TRBJ2-1|TRBV5-1|NA
CASSLARGSGSYNEQFF
TGCGCCAGCAGCTTGGCCAGAGGGTCGGGTTCCTACAATGAGCAGTTCTTC
>NA|TRBJ1-2|TRBV5-1|NA
CASSFTPGRNYGYTF
TGCGCCAGCAGCTTTACTCCGGGACGGAACTATGGCTACACCTTC
>NA|TRBJ1-5|TRBV5-1|NA
CASSLSSNQPQHF
TGCGCCAGCAGCTTGTCCAGCAATCAGCCCCAGCATTTT
>NA|TRBJ2-4|TRBV7-8|NA
CASSQGRENIQYF
TGTGCCAGCAGTCAGGGACGAGAAAACATTCAGTACTTC
>NA|TRBJ2-1|TRBV6-1|NA
CASLEGGYNEQFF
TGTGCCAGCTTGGAGGGAGGATACAATGAGCAGTTCTTC
>NA|TRBJ2-3|TRBV7-3|NA
CASSTQPGAPQYF
TGTGCCAGCAGCACCCAGCCCGGGGCTCCGCAGTATTTT
>NA|TRBJ1-1|TRBV4-2|NA
CASSQDAVSTEAFF
TGTGCCAGCAGCCAAGATGCGGTGAGCACTGAAGCTTTCTTT
>NA|TRBJ2-1|TRBV7-9|NA
CASSQNAGDLLSSYNEQFF
TGTGCCAGCAGCCAAAATGCAGGGGACCTTTTAAGCTCCTACAATGAGCAGTTCTTC
>TRBD1|TRBJ2-5|TRBV30|NA
CAWSPPGTGVETQYF
TGTGCCTGGAGTCCACCCGGGACAGGGGTAGAGACCCAGTACTTC
>NA|TRBJ1-2|TRBV11-2|NA
CASSLSLRPNQGYTF
TGTGCCAGCAGCTTAAGTCTCCGGCCGAATCAAGGCTACACCTTC
>NA|TRBJ1-5|TRBV4-1|NA
CASSQDGDSNRPQHF
TGCGCCAGCAGCCAAGATGGGGATAGCAATCGGCCCCAGCATTTT
>NA|TRBJ1-5|TRBV2|NA
CAMRGGGSNQPQHF
TGTGCCATGAGGGGAGGGGGTAGCAATCAGCCCCAGCATTTT
>NA|TRBJ2-7|TRBV6-6|NA
CASVRETLSYEQYF
TGTGCCAGCGTTCGCGAGACTCTATCCTACGAGCAGTACTTC
>TRBD2|TRBJ2-3|TRBV28|once
CASSLISGRAGQYF
TGTGCCAGCAGTTTAATTAGCGGGAGGGCGGGGCAGTATTTT
>NA|TRBJ2-3|TRBV19|NA
CASSRSLARNTDTQYF
TGTGCCAGTAGTAGATCTCTAGCGAGGAACACAGATACGCAGTATTTT
>NA|TRBJ2-7|TRBV18|NA
CASSPPAAAEEQYF
TGTGCCAGCTCACCACCGGCGGCTGCAGAGGAGCAGTACTTC
>NA|TRBJ2-1|TRBV5-1|NA
CASSLVGSGEQFF
TGCGCCAGCAGCTTGGTCGGTTCGGGTGAGCAGTTCTTC
>NA|TRBJ2-1|TRBV7-6|NA
CASSLGPRGEQFF
TGTGCCAGCAGCTTAGGCCCCAGGGGTGAGCAGTTCTTC